Each of the 5 T cell receptor beta chains below was sequenced from the same sample in a study of T cells in Graves' hyperthyroidism and ophthalmopathy. Researchers took RNA transcripts and amplified the TCR beta CDR3 regions from them. The HTBI primer set drove a first-round RT-PCR of the TCR CDR3. TCRdb fed the multiplex PCR reads into MiXCR, producing one record per CDR3 protein. The sample lists approximately 530,000 distinct CDR3 sequences, 15% to 20% occurring once. Sequences were obtained from blood. The receptor source for this set is a man aged 35 to 55 with Graves' ophthalmopathy.

The J gene is TRBJ2-6, the V gene TRBV7-2; D unclear. Germline V gene lookup returns CDR1 SGHTA and CDR2 FQGNSA. This CDR3 has 15 amino acids. The V gene lost 4 bases and the J gene lost 2 bases, with 9 bases spanning the gap. The CDR3: CASSSPGPGANVLTF. The CDR3 DNA is TGTGCCAGCAGCTCCCCAGGCCCTGGGGCCAACGTCCTGACTTTC. The full variable domain, completed using reference TRBV7-2 and TRBJ2-6, is GAGVSQSPSNKVTEKGKDVELRCDPISGHTALYWYRQSLGQGLEFLIYFQGNSAPDKSGLPSDRFSAERTGGSVSTLTIQRTQQEDSAVYLCASSSPGPGANVLTFGAGSRLTVL.

This clonotype has only a few counts. This chain joins TRBV11-3 and TRBJ2-1; D assignment may be TRBD1 or TRBD2 (5 bases each). Germline V gene sequence: CDR1 SGHNT, CDR2 YENEEA. The CDR3 sequence is 13 residues long. V lost 3 bases, J lost 6 bases, and 9 bases lay in between. The CDR3 DNA reads as TGTGCCAGCAGCTTCGGGGCCCCCAATGAGCAGTTCTTC. It is translated as CASSFGAPNEQFF.

This clonotype has a handful of counts. The genes are TRBV6-1 and TRBJ2-2, with 8 positions matching TRBD1. The CDR3 contains 15 residues. Losses at the gene ends were 7 bases for V and 4 bases for J; bases not matched to a gene: 8. Germline V gives CDR1 MNHNS, CDR2 SASEGT. The CDR3, as DNA: TGTGCCAGCAAAAGACAGGGGCCCTTCACCGGGGAGCTGTTTTTT. It encodes CASKRQGPFTGELFF.

This clonotype was observed a handful of times. V is TRBV18 and J is TRBJ1-1, with 9 bases fitting TRBD1. The CDR3 consists of 14 residues. V was clipped by 4 bases and J by 6 bases; unmatched bases: 6. The germline V gene has CDR1 KGHSH and CDR2 LQKENI. CDR3 coding DNA: TGTGCCAGCTCACGGGACAGGGTTCGAGCTGAAGCTTTCTTT. It encodes CASSRDRVRAEAFF.

This rearrangement joins TRBV5-5 to TRBJ2-1, with 15 bases matching TRBD2. The germline CDR1 and CDR2 sequences are SGHKS and YYEKEE (reference sequence). The CDR3 covers 17 residues. V gave up 4 bases and J gave up 5 bases; unmatched junction bases: 7. CDR3 sequence reads: CASSLGLAGGYHNEQFF. The CDR3, as DNA: TGTGCCAGCAGCCTGGGACTAGCGGGAGGTTACCACAATGAGCAGTTCTTC. Together with reference TRBV5-5 and TRBJ2-1, the CDR3 gives the full variable domain: DAGVTQSPTHLIKTRGQQVTLRCSPISGHKSVSWYQQVLGQGPQFIFQYYEKEERGRGNFPDRFSARQFPNYSSELNVNALLLGDSALYLCASSLGLAGGYHNEQFFGPGTRLTVL.